The 22 T cell receptor beta chains below were found in one sample sequenced in a study of OX40 agonist ivuxolimab in advanced cancers. TCRdb keeps only in-frame clones here, not all; method: immunoSEQ multiplex PCR. The sample shows 80,000 or so clones, approximately 92% of them seen only once. The source material was CD4+ or CD8+ T cells sorted from blood, sampled in a trial of the OX40 agonist ivuxolimab. These receptors were collected from an adult with an advanced solid tumor such as melanoma, head and neck, liver or kidney cancer.

V is TRBV9 and J is TRBJ2-3, with 9 positions matching TRBD2. CDR1 and CDR2 (germline): SGDLS, YYNGEE. V trimming: 1 base; J trimming: 3 bases; junction bases outside the gene matches: 6. CDR3 length: 16 residues. CDR3 amino acids: CASSVTASGVTDTQYF. CDR3 nucleotide sequence: TGTGCCAGCAGCGTAACGGCTAGCGGGGTGACAGATACGCAGTATTTT.

The chain links TRBV7-3 to TRBJ2-5; a possible D gene is TRBD2 (6 bases). The CDR3 length is 13 residues. The germline CDR1 and CDR2 sequences are SGHTA and FQGTGA. V lost 5 bases and J lost 5, with 12 bases in between. The CDR3, as DNA: TGTGCCAGCAGCGAGACGGGGGTGGAGACCCAGTACTTC. Amino acid sequence: CASSETGVETQYF.

The CDR3 DNA sequence: TGTGCCAGCAGCCTTAGTGGGGGACTCGACCAGTTCTTC. This translates into CASSLSGGLDQFF. The genes are TRBV27 and TRBJ2-1; D perhaps matches TRBD2 (6 bases). CDR3 length: 13 amino acids. Trimming shortened V by 6 bases and J by 13 bases, and 19 bases separated the two germline ends. Germline V gene lookup returns CDR1 MNHEY and CDR2 SMNVEV (reference sequence).

This sequence joins TRBV18 and TRBJ2-2; TRBD1 aligns across 7 bases. V shed 6 bases and J 2 bases; nucleotides not matched to a gene: 6. Germline V gene lookup returns CDR1 KGHSH and CDR2 LQKENI. The CDR3 runs to 15 residues. DNA of the CDR3: TGTGCCAGCTCGACCGGGACAGTTAACACCGGGGAGCTGTTTTTT. Amino acid sequence: CASSTGTVNTGELFF.

The chain carries TRBV28 and TRBJ1-2; 7 nucleotides match TRBD1. Germline CDR1 and CDR2: MDHEN and SYDVKM. The V gene end was trimmed by 8 bases and the J gene end by 5 bases; junction bases not matched to a gene: 11. The length of the CDR3 is 14 residues. The CDR3 DNA reads as TGTGCCAGCCAACCTCCGGGACAGACTTATGGCTACACCTTC. Translated: CASQPPGQTYGYTF.

V usage is TRBV6-1 and J usage is TRBJ1-1; D possibly corresponds to TRBD1 (6 bases). CDR3 length equals 13 residues. Looked up from germline, CDR1 is MNHNS and CDR2 is SASEGT. Trimming removed 6 bases at V and 3 bases at J, with 11 bases between. In DNA form, the CDR3 reads TGTGCCAGCAGACCAAGGGGGGACACTGAAGCTTTCTTT. The encoded protein is CASRPRGDTEAFF.

This chain uses TRBV7-2 with TRBJ1-2, with D perhaps TRBD1 (5 bases). The germline CDR1 and CDR2 sequences are SGHTA and FQGNSA. The CDR3 runs 14 residues. V was clipped by 1 base and J by 4 bases, with 10 bases between them. DNA for the CDR3: TGTGCCAGCAGCTTAGTCGGGCAGGGCTATGGCTACACCTTC. Translation gives CASSLVGQGYGYTF.

The V call is TRBV7-2, the J call TRBJ1-5, with 8 bases fitting TRBD1. V was clipped by 1 base and J by 7 bases; unmatched bases: 9. CDR1 is SGHTA and CDR2 is FQGNSA in the germline V gene. The CDR3 consists of 16 residues. The CDR3 nucleotides are TGTGCCAGCAGCTTAGTGCCGACAGGGGTGGGACAGCCCCAGCATTTT. Protein product: CASSLVPTGVGQPQHF.

The chain carries TRBV7-2 and TRBJ1-1, with TRBD1 as a possible D gene (5 bases). V was cut by 5 bases and J by 5 bases, with 12 bases left in between. This CDR3 contains 13 residues. Per the germline V gene, CDR1 is SGHTA and CDR2 is FQGNSA. The DNA of the CDR3 is TGTGCCAGCAGCGCCGCCGGGGGTACTGAAGCTTTCTTT. Translating it yields CASSAAGGTEAFF.

The V call is TRBV19, the J call TRBJ2-3; no clear D. V lost 3 bases to trimming and J lost 1 base, with 11 bases between them. The CDR3 has 15 residues. Germline lookup yields CDR1 LNHDA and CDR2 SQIVND (reference sequence). The chain's CDR3 is CASSIDTSRTDTQYF. In nucleotides, the CDR3 is TGTGCCAGTAGTATCGACACCTCCCGCACAGATACGCAGTATTTT.

This rearrangement joins TRBV19 to TRBJ1-5; 8 positions match TRBD1. The V and J ends lost 1 base and 2 bases, in that order; junction bases with no gene match: 10. The germline CDR1 and CDR2 sequences are LNHDA and SQIVND (reference sequence). The CDR3 totals 18 residues. CDR3 nucleotides: TGTGCCAGTAGTATAGGTGGAGACAGGGGAAAAGGCAATCAGCCCCAGCATTTT. Translation: CASSIGGDRGKGNQPQHF.

This sequence joins TRBV5-1 and TRBJ2-3; 9 positions match TRBD1. In germline, CDR1 is SGHRS, CDR2 YFSETQ. This CDR3 region has 18 residues. V lost 1 base, J lost 3 bases, and 12 bases stayed unmatched. The CDR3 reads CASSLTFGQGLLTDTQYF. The DNA of the CDR3 is TGCGCCAGCAGCTTGACGTTCGGACAGGGGCTGTTGACAGATACGCAGTATTTT.

The chain recombines TRBV19 with TRBJ2-2, with 9 bases that match TRBD2. Germline-derived CDR1 and CDR2 are LNHDA and SQIVND (reference sequence). The J segment lost 7 bases and the V segment lost 2 bases, leaving 8 bases of the junction unmatched. CDR3 length: 16 amino acids. The CDR3 here is CASSINRGGAGGELFF. CDR3 sequence (DNA): TGTGCCAGTAGTATAAATCGCGGGGGGGCCGGCGGGGAGCTGTTTTTT.

The CDR3 loop reads CASSLIPRYNEQFF. CDR3 sequence (DNA): TGTGCCAGCAGTTTAATTCCCAGATACAATGAGCAGTTCTTC. V and J are TRBV28 and TRBJ2-1; D ambiguous. The germline V and J ends were trimmed by 2 bases and 4 bases, with 9 bases remaining between them. Germline V lookup: CDR1 MDHEN, CDR2 SYDVKM. This CDR3 region has 14 residues.

Concerning this clone itself: The same CDR3 arises from other DNA sequences in this sample as well. The chain uses TRBV6-5 and TRBJ1-5, with D perhaps TRBD1 (5 bases). Trimming cost V 10 bases and J 6 bases, with 16 bases left between them. Germline CDR1 is MNHEY and CDR2 is SVGAGI. There are 13 residues in the CDR3. The chain's CDR3 is CATAGVGGQPQHF. In DNA, the CDR3 is TGTGCCACCGCGGGGGTCGGCGGTCAGCCCCAGCATTTT.

The chain has TRBV20-1 and TRBJ1-1; tentatively, D is TRBD1 (6 bases). The length of the CDR3 is 10 residues. CDR1 and CDR2 from the germline V gene are DFQATT and SNEGSKA (reference sequence). V lost 5 bases and J lost 8, with 9 bases in between. Written as DNA, the CDR3 is TGCAGTGCTTGGACAGCCGAAGCTTTCTTT. It codes for CSAWTAEAFF.

This rearrangement joins TRBV7-2 to TRBJ2-2; D possibly corresponds to TRBD2 (5 bases). The CDR3 is 17 residues long. Germline CDR1 is SGHTA and CDR2 is FQGNSA. The V gene lost 5 bases and the J gene lost 6 bases, with 22 bases spanning the gap. CDR3 in DNA: TGTGCCAGCAGCGAAAACTCTTTAACTAGTTCGCCCGGGGAGCTGTTTTTT. It yields the protein CASSENSLTSSPGELFF.

The chain combines TRBV19 with TRBJ1-2; no clear D gene. Germline V gives CDR1 LNHDA, CDR2 SQIVND (reference sequence). The CDR3 is 13 residues long. With 9 bases removed from V and 3 bases from J, the gap between germline ends came to 14 bases. The CDR3 spells CASIGLTDYGYTF. CDR3 bases: TGTGCCAGCATAGGGCTCACAGACTATGGCTACACCTTC.

The V and J genes are TRBV6-6 and TRBJ1-2; D is unresolved. In germline, CDR1 is MNHNY, CDR2 SVGAGI (reference sequence). This CDR3 is 13 amino acids long. The V and J ends lost 6 bases and 5 bases respectively, with 13 bases between them. This chain's CDR3 is CASSPLMGYGYTF. In nucleotides, the CDR3 is TGTGCCAGCAGCCCACTTATGGGGTATGGCTACACCTTC.

This chain's CDR3 is CASWTVGYEQYF. The CDR3 DNA reads as TGTGCCAGTTGGACTGTGGGCTACGAGCAGTACTTC. This chain links TRBV27 with TRBJ2-7, with D possibly TRBD2 on 5 matching bases. Trimming stripped 9 bases from V and 3 bases from J, with 12 bases between. Germline-derived CDR1 and CDR2 are MNHEY and SMNVEV (reference sequence). The CDR3 runs 12 residues.

The V and J genes are TRBV7-9 and TRBJ2-7, with 9 bases lining up with TRBD1. The V segment lost 8 bases and the J segment 6 bases; nucleotides outside the gene matches: 11. The CDR3 spans 14 residues. Germline V gene sequence: CDR1 SEHNR, CDR2 FQNEAQ (reference sequence). CDR3 DNA: TGTGCCAGCTCCCCTTCGGGACAGGGTGCCGAGCAGTACTTC. Residues: CASSPSGQGAEQYF.

The chain employs TRBV7-2 and TRBJ1-2; 7 bases are shared with TRBD1. The CDR3 contains 15 residues. J gave up 9 bases and V 1 base, and 11 bases lay outside the gene matches. Germline CDR1 reads SGHTA; CDR2 reads FQGNSA. The CDR3 region has the DNA TGTGCCAGCAGCTTAGGAGGGGGCGGGGTCCGTCGCTACACCTTC. Protein sequence: CASSLGGGGVRRYTF.